The clone carrying this T cell receptor beta chain appeared a few times. As yet, its antigen is unknown. An end of the junction does not agree with germline; a read error may underlie this. These data come from a study of response to subunit inactivated influenza vaccine. Study-wide points: Seasonal influenza vaccination, on each occasion, was suggested by the authors to recruit few new T cells.

CDR3 length: 13 amino acids. CDR1 is ENHRY, CDR2 SYGVKD, per germline. TCRdb reprocessed the RT-PCR reads via MiXCR and lists one record per CDR3 protein. The sample carries about 500,000 distinct CDR3 sequences, about 15% recorded once. The starting material was CD4+ T cells sorted from PBMCs, obtained less than 30 months after vaccination. The chain is built from TRBV10-3 and TRBJ2-6, with D perhaps matching TRBD1 (5 bases). The clonotype originates from a man aged 50 to 75 who received an inactivated influenza vaccine. CDR3 in amino acids: CAIKTAGANFLTF. Written as DNA, the CDR3 is TGTGCCATCAAAACTGCTGGGGCCAACTTCCTGACTTTC.